This T cell receptor beta chain is from a study of blood T cell repertoires in COVID-19. Study at large: Sites across the United States, Italy and Spain contributed samples from acute and convalescent COVID-19. The cDNA or gDNA used as material had been derived from T cells, B-cell-depleted T cells, or PBMCs.

This CDR3 has 12 amino acids. CDR1 and CDR2 from the germline V gene are SQVTM and ANQGSEA. Trimming removed 4 bases from V and 7 bases from J, with 13 bases in between. Patients from Seattle were sampled longitudinally, starting during active infection. As processed by the authors: Reference gene primers were amplified, and this amplification served to estimate nucleated cell counts. Only in-frame clones appear in the TCRdb table, and some are missing; sequencing was by immunoSEQ multiplex PCR. Clone size and the V and J calls come from that table; the DNA yielded D and trimming. The sample carries about 160,000 clones, approximately 92% recorded once.

The chain joins TRBV29-1 to TRBJ2-5, with D perhaps matching TRBD1 (6 bases). The sample consisted of peripheral blood. This TCR was sampled from a man in his thirties or forties with COVID-19, enrolled during active disease. The CDR3 nucleotides are TGCAGCGTTGTGGTGGGGGCGGGGACCCAGTACTTC. Residues: CSVVVGAGTQYF.